Included here is one T cell receptor (beta chain) sequence, with context. The antigen remains undetermined. Germline loops: CDR1 SGHRS, CDR2 YFSETQ. V lost 0 bases, J lost 4 bases, and 6 bases lay in between. The CDR3 has 13 amino acids. This specimen belongs to a study of cytomegalovirus exposure and HLA in healthy donors. 13 Jbeta primers and 60 Vbeta primers were used for the PCR. The table came from immunoSEQ multiplex PCR; TCRdb's copy has only in-frame clones and leaves some out. The data show 180,000 or so clones, with just over 70% seen just once and about 2.5% held by the top ten. Whole-study results and caveats: Near-uniform donor sequencing depth was presumed by presence/absence analyses. Later on, an analysis found that several of the most significant clusters appeared to be linked to common viral pathogens, which included parvovirus B19. HLA allele associations emerged for about 18,000 TCR beta sequences in a later analysis, at 0.05 false discovery rate.

The specimen was PBMCs. The receptor was derived from a human donor in good health. The chain links TRBV5-1 to TRBJ2-3; D not resolved. CDR3 loop: CASSLVPSDTQYF. The CDR3 region has the DNA TGCGCCAGCAGCTTGGTTCCCTCAGATACGCAGTATTTT.